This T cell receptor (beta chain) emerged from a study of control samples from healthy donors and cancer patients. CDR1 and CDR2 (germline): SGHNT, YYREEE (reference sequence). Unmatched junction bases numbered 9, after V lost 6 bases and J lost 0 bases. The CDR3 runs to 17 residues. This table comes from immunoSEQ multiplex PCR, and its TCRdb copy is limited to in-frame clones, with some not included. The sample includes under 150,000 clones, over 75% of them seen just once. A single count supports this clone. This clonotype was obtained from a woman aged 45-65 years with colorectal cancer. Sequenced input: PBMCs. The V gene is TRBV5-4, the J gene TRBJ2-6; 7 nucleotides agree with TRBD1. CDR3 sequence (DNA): TGTGCCAGCACCAAAAGACAGGGTAACTCTGGGGCCAACGTCCTGACTTTC. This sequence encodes CASTKRQGNSGANVLTF.